Shown below are 15 T cell receptor beta chains from a single sample sequenced in a study of technical replicates of blood from a few donors. Clones were sequenced by immunoSEQ multiplex PCR, and TCRdb holds only the in-frame ones, with some missing. Found here are approximately 51,000 clones, about 94% of them singletons; the top ten hold 4.2%. Specimen: PBMCs. These receptors were obtained from a human donor in good health. Some clones in this sample may be carry-over from other donors' samples.

The V call is TRBV7-9, the J call TRBJ2-5; D might be TRBD1 (6 bases). V was trimmed by 5 bases and J by 5 bases, leaving 21 bases between them. The CDR3 has 16 amino acids. Germline assignment: CDR1 SEHNR and CDR2 FQNEAQ (reference sequence). The chain's CDR3 is CASSPGARGFGETQYF. The CDR3 DNA reads TGTGCCAGCAGCCCAGGGGCCAGGGGATTCGGGGAGACCCAGTACTTC.

The chain links TRBV5-6 to TRBJ2-3; D not certain. This CDR3 has 11 residues. Germline loops: CDR1 SGHDT, CDR2 YYEEEE. The ends were cut back, 2 bases at V and 4 bases at J, with 2 bases in the middle. The CDR3 DNA sequence: TGTGCCAGCAGCTTCGCAGATACGCAGTATTTT. This gives the protein CASSFADTQYF.

This clone was seen once. V and J are TRBV9 and TRBJ2-3; 10 nucleotides line up with TRBD2. V lost 3 bases, J lost 3 bases, and 7 bases stayed unmatched. Germline loops: CDR1 SGDLS, CDR2 YYNGEE. The length of the CDR3 is 16 residues. CDR3 bases: TGTGCCAGCAGCGCAGCGGGGGGGTCCGAAACAGATACGCAGTATTTT. It yields the protein CASSAAGGSETDTQYF.

The chain employs TRBV5-1 and TRBJ2-1, with 8 bases fitting TRBD1. Per the germline V gene, CDR1 is SGHRS and CDR2 is YFSETQ. With V trimmed by 2 bases and J by 8 bases, 9 bases remained unmatched. CDR3 size: 15 residues. The CDR3 DNA follows: TGCGCCAGCAGCTTTGGACAGGGCACGTTCCATGAGCAGTTCTTC. Encoded protein: CASSFGQGTFHEQFF.

In regard to this clone: The junction shows a germline mismatch at one end, possibly a read error. CDR3 DNA sequence: TGTGCCAGCAGCCCCCGGGTGGGGCCGGGGGAATTT. It is translated as CASSPRVGPGEF. This chain joins TRBV11-2 and TRBJ2-3; perhaps TRBD2 as D (6 bases). The CDR3 has 12 residues. The germline CDR1 and CDR2 sequences are SGHAT and FQNNGV.

V usage is TRBV11-2 and J usage is TRBJ1-2, with D perhaps matching TRBD1 (5 bases). The CDR3 is made up of 14 amino acids. Germline V CDR1 and CDR2: SGHAT, FQNNGV. Trimming shortened V by 1 base and J by 2 bases, and 8 bases separated the two germline ends. This CDR3 is CASSLGTGNYGYTF. CDR3 DNA: TGTGCCAGCAGCTTAGGCACAGGAAACTATGGCTACACCTTC.

The chain carries TRBV30 and TRBJ2-4, with 8 bases aligning to TRBD2. Germline CDR1 is GTSNPN and CDR2 is SVGIG (reference sequence). J gave up 1 base and V 4 bases, and 6 bases lay outside the gene matches. The CDR3 length is 15 residues. CDR3 nucleotides: TGTGCCTGGACCCCGTCGGGGGGGGCCAAAAACATTCAGTACTTC. It is translated as CAWTPSGGAKNIQYF.

This clone has a handful of counts. The genes are TRBV4-2 and TRBJ2-7; 7 nucleotides agree with TRBD1. Germline V gene sequence: CDR1 LGHNA, CDR2 YNFKEQ. The CDR3 runs 14 residues. Trimming cost V 0 bases and J 4 bases; bases outside gene matches: 3. CDR3 sequence: CASSQDGTDYEQYF. CDR3 bases: TGTGCCAGCAGCCAAGATGGGACAGATTACGAGCAGTACTTC.

The chain recombines TRBV12-5 with TRBJ2-2; 8 positions match TRBD2. This CDR3 is built from 17 residues. Germline loops: CDR1 LGHNT, CDR2 FRNRAP. Trimming removed 2 bases from V and 5 bases from J; junction bases left unmatched: 10. The chain's CDR3 is CASGLQLAARGTGELFF. CDR3 sequence (DNA): TGTGCTAGTGGTTTGCAACTAGCGGCGAGGGGGACCGGGGAGCTGTTTTTT.

The rearrangement links TRBV15 to TRBJ1-1; D gene ambiguous. Deletions cut 2 bases from V and 4 bases from J, with 5 bases between. The CDR3 extends over 12 amino acids. Germline CDR1 and CDR2: LNHNV and YYDKDF (reference sequence). CDR3 region: CATSRPGTEAFF. The DNA of the CDR3 is TGTGCCACCAGCAGACCGGGCACTGAAGCTTTCTTT. Supplemented by reference TRBV15 and TRBJ1-1, the full variable domain reads DAMVIQNPRYQVTQFGKPVTLSCSQTLNHNVMYWYQQKSSQAPKLLFHYYDKDFNNEADTPDNFQSRRPNTSFCFLDIRSPGLGDTAMYLCATSRPGTEAFFGQGTRLTVV.

The chain combines TRBV18 with TRBJ2-3, with a tentative D call TRBD2 (6 bases). V gave up 5 bases and J gave up 2 bases, with 11 bases separating them. The CDR3 contains 14 residues. Germline V CDR1 and CDR2: KGHSH, LQKENI. The CDR3: CASSSGTLTDTQYF. CDR3 bases: TGTGCCAGCTCATCCGGGACTCTCACAGATACGCAGTATTTT.

This sequence joins TRBV9 and TRBJ2-7; 10 bases fit TRBD2. Germline CDR1 reads SGDLS; CDR2 reads YYNGEE. The CDR3 contains 14 residues. Trimming removed 3 bases from V and 6 bases from J; junction bases left unmatched: 6. The CDR3 DNA follows: TGTGCCAGCAGCGCCGGGACTAGCGTTGTCGAGCAGTACTTC. Protein sequence: CASSAGTSVVEQYF. Full variable domain (missing parts from reference TRBV9 and TRBJ2-7): DSGVTQTPKHLITATGQRVTLRCSPRSGDLSVYWYQQSLDQGLQFLIQYYNGEERAKGNILERFSAQQFPDLHSELNLSSLELGDSALYFCASSAGTSVVEQYFGPGTRLTVT.

V is TRBV15 and J is TRBJ2-5; maybe TRBD2 (6 bases). V lost 4 bases, J lost 2 bases, and 8 bases lay in between. In germline, CDR1 is LNHNV, CDR2 YYDKDF (reference sequence). The CDR3 is 13 amino acids. In DNA form, the CDR3 reads TGTGCCACCAGCACGGGGAGGCAAGAGACCCAGTACTTC. Protein sequence: CATSTGRQETQYF.

The rearrangement links TRBV9 to TRBJ2-7, with 8 bases fitting TRBD2. Germline CDR1 and CDR2: SGDLS and YYNGEE. V lost 3 bases and J lost 6; bases outside the gene matches: 5. The CDR3 contains 13 residues. CDR3 amino acids: CASSGSGRAEQYF. The CDR3 bases are TGTGCCAGCAGCGGAAGCGGGAGAGCCGAGCAGTACTTC. Looking up the rest from reference TRBV9 and TRBJ2-7 gives the full variable domain: DSGVTQTPKHLITATGQRVTLRCSPRSGDLSVYWYQQSLDQGLQFLIQYYNGEERAKGNILERFSAQQFPDLHSELNLSSLELGDSALYFCASSGSGRAEQYFGPGTRLTVT.

CDR3 sequence reads: CASSRDYRETQYF. CDR3 DNA sequence: TGTGCCAGCAGTCGGGACTATCGAGAGACCCAGTACTTC. The V gene is TRBV6-1, the J gene TRBJ2-5, with 7 nucleotides matching TRBD2. Germline CDR1 is MNHNS and CDR2 is SASEGT. The J segment lost 4 bases and the V segment lost 5 bases, leaving 4 bases of the junction unmatched. This CDR3 has 13 amino acids.